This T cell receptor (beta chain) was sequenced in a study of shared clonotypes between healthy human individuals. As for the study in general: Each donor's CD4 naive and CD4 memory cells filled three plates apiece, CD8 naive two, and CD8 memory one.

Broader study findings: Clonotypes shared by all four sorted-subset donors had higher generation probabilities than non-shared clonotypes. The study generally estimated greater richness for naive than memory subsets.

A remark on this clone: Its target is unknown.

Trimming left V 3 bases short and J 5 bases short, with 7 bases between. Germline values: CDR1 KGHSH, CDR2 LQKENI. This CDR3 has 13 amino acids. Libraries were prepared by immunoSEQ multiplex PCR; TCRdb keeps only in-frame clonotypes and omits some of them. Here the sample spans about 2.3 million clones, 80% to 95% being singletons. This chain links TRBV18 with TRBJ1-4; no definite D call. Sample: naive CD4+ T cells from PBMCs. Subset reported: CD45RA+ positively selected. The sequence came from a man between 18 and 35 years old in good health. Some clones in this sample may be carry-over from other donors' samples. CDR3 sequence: CASSPGMNEKLFF. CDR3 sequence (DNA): TGTGCCAGCTCACCGGGGATGAATGAAAAACTGTTTTTT.